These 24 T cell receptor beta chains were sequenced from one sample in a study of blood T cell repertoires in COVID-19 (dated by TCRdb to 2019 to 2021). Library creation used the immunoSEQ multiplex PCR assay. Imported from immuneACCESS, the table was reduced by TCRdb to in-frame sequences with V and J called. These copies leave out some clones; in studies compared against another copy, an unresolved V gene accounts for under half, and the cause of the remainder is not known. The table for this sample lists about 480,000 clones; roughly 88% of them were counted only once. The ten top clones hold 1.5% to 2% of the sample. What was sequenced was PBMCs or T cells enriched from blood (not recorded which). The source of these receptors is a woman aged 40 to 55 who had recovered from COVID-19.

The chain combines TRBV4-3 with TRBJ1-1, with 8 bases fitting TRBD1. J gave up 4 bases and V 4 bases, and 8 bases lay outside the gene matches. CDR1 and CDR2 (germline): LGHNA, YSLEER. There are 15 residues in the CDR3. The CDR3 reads CASSPKNRGVTEAFF. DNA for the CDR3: TGCGCCAGCAGCCCTAAAAACAGGGGGGTCACTGAAGCTTTCTTT.

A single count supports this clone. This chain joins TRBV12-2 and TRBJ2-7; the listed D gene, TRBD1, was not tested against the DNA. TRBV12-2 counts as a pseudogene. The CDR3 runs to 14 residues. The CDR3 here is CASRFLTGWNEQYF. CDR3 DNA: TGTGCAAGTCGCTTCTTAACAGGGTGGAACGAGCAGTACTTC.

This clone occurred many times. The CDR3 sequence is CASSSGTDTQETQYF. The CDR3 region has the DNA TGTGCCAGCAGCTCCGGGACAGATACACAAGAGACCCAGTACTTC. J is TRBJ2-5 and V is TRBV7-9; 7 bases match TRBD1. Trimming cost V 4 bases and J 2 bases; bases outside gene matches: 7. The CDR3 consists of 15 residues. CDR1 and CDR2 (germline): SEHNR, FQNEAQ (reference sequence).

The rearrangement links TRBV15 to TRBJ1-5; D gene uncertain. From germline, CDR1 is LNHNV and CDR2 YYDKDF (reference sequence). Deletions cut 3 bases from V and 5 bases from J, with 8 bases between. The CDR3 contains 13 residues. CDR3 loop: CATSSRRDQPQHF. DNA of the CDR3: TGTGCCACCAGCAGCAGGCGTGATCAGCCCCAGCATTTT.

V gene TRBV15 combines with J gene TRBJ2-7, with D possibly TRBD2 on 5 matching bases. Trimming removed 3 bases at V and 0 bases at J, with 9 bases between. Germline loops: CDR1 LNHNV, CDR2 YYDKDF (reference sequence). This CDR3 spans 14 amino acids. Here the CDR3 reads CATSRAGSSYEQYF. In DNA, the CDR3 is TGTGCCACCAGCAGGGCGGGCAGCTCCTACGAGCAGTACTTC.

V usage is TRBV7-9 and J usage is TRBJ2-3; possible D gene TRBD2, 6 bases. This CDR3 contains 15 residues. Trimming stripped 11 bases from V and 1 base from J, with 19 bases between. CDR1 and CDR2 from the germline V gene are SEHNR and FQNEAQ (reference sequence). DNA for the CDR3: TGTGCCCTAGAACGGGAGTTGACCGGCACAGATACGCAGTATTTT. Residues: CALERELTGTDTQYF.

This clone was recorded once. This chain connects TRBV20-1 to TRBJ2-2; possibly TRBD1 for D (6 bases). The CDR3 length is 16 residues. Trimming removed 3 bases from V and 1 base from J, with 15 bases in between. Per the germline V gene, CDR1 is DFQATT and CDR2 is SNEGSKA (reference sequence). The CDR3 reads CSASLGRGLNTGELFF. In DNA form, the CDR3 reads TGCAGTGCTAGTTTAGGCAGGGGCTTGAACACCGGGGAGCTGTTTTTT.

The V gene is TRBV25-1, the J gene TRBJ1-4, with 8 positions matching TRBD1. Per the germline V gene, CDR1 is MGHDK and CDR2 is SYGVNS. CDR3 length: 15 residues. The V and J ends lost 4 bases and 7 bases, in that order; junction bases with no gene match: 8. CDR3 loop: CASSAPRGLFEKLFF. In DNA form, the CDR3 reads TGTGCCAGCAGTGCCCCCAGGGGGCTTTTTGAAAAACTGTTTTTT. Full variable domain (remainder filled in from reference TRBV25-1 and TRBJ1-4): EADIYQTPRYLVIGTGKKITLECSQTMGHDKMYWYQQDPGMELHLIHYSYGVNSTEKGDLSSESTVSRIRTEHFPLTLESARPSHTSQYLCASSAPRGLFEKLFFGSGTQLSVL.

The chain's CDR3 is CASSAGLGTGGISEQFF. The CDR3 nucleotides read TGTGCCAGCAGCGCCGGACTAGGGACAGGGGGTATTAGTGAGCAGTTCTTC. The rearrangement links TRBV9 to TRBJ2-1; 11 bases fit TRBD1. The CDR3 is 17 amino acids. The J segment lost 9 bases and the V segment lost 3 bases, leaving 14 bases of the junction unmatched. The V gene's germline CDR1 is SGDLS and CDR2 YYNGEE.

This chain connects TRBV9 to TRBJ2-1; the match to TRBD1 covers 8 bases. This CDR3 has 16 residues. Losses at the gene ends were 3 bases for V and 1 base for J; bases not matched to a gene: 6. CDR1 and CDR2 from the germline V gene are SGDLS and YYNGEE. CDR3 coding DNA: TGTGCCAGCAGCGAGACTACAGGGGGTTCCTACAATGAGCAGTTCTTC. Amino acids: CASSETTGGSYNEQFF.

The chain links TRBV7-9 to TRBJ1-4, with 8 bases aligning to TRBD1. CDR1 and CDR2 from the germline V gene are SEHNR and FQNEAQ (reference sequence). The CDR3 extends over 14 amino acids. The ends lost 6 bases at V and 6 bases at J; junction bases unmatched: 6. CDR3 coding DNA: TGTGCCAGCAGTTTTACAGGGGGAGATGAAAAACTGTTTTTT. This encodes CASSFTGGDEKLFF.

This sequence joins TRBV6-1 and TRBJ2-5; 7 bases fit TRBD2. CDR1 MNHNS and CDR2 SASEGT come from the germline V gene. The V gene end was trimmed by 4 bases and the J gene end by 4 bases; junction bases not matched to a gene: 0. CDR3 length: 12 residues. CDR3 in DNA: TGTGCCAGCAGTGGGGGGGGAGAGACCCAGTACTTC. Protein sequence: CASSGGGETQYF.

This CDR3 reads CASSKGRREEYGYTF. For the CDR3, the DNA is TGTGCCAGCAGCAAAGGGCGAAGGGAGGAGTATGGCTACACCTTC. This chain joins TRBV21-1 and TRBJ1-2. TRBV21-1 is recorded as a pseudogene. This CDR3 contains 15 residues.

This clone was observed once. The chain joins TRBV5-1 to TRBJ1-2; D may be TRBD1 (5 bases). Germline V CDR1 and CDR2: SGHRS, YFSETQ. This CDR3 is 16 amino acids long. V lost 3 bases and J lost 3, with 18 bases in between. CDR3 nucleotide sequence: TGCGCCAGCAGCTCCGGCGAAAAAGGGGTGGACTATGGCTACACCTTC. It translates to CASSSGEKGVDYGYTF. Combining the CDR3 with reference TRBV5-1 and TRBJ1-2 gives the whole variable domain KAGVTQTPRYLIKTRGQQVTLSCSPISGHRSVSWYQQTPGQGLQFLFEYFSETQRNKGNFPGRFSGRQFSNSRSEMNVSTLELGDSALYLCASSSGEKGVDYGYTFGSGTRLTVV.

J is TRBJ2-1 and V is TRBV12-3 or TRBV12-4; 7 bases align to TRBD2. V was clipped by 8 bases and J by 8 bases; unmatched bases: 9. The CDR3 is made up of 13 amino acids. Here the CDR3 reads CASAKTSLDEQFF. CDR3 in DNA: TGTGCCAGCGCCAAGACTAGCTTAGATGAGCAGTTCTTC.

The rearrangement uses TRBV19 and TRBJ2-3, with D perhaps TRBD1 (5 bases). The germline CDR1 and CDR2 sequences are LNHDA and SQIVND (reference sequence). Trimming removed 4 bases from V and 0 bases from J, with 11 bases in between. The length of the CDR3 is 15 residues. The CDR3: CASSTQTASTDTQYF. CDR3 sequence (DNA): TGTGCCAGTAGTACTCAGACAGCTAGCACAGATACGCAGTATTTT.

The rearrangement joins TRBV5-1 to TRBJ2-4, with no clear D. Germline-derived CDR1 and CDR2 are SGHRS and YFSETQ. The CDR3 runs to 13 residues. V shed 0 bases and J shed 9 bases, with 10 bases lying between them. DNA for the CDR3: TGCGCCAGCAGCTTGGACTCCCCAGGCATTCAGTACTTC. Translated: CASSLDSPGIQYF.

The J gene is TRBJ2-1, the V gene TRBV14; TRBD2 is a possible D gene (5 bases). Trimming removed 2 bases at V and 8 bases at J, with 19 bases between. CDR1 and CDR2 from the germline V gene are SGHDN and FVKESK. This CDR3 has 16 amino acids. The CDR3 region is CASSQRTSTSWHEQFF. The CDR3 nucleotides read TGTGCCAGCAGCCAACGGACCAGTACTAGTTGGCATGAGCAGTTCTTC.

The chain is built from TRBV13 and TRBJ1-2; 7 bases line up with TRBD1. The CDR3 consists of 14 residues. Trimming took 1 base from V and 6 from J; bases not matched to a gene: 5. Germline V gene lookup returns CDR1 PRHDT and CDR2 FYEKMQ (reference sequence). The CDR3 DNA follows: TGTGCCAGCAGCTTAGTACAGGGGAGTAATGGCTACACCTTC. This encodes CASSLVQGSNGYTF.

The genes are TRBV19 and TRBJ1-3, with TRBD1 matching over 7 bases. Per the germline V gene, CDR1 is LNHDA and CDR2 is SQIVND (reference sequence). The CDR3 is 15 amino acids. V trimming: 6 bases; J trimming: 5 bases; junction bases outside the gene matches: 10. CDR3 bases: TGTGCCAGTAGCCCTACGACAGGGCTACGAAACACCATATATTTT. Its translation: CASSPTTGLRNTIYF.

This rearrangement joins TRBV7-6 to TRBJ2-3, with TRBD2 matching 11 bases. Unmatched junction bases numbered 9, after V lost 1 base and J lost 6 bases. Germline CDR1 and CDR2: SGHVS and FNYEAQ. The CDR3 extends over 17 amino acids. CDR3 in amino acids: CASSLDVAGGPSDTQYF. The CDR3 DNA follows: TGTGCCAGCAGCTTAGACGTAGCGGGAGGGCCCTCTGATACGCAGTATTTT.

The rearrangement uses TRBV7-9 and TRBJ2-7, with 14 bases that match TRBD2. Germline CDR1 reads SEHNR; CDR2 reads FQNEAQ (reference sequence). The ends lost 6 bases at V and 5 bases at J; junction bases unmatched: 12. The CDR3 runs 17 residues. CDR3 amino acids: CASSLTGGTSGRNEQYF. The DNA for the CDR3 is TGTGCCAGCAGTTTAACAGGCGGGACTAGCGGGAGAAACGAGCAGTACTTC.

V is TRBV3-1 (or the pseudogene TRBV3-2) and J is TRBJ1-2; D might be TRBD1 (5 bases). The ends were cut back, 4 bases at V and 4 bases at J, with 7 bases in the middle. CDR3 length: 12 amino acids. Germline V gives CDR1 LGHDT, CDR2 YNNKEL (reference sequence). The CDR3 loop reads CASSPGGYGYTF. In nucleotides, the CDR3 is TGTGCCAGCAGCCCCGGGGGCTATGGCTACACCTTC.

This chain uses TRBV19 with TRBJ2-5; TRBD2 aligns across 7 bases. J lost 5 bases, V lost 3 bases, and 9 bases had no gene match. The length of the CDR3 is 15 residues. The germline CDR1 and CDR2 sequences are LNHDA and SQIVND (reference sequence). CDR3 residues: CASSIPGLGSETQYF. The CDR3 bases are TGTGCCAGTAGTATCCCTGGACTAGGATCGGAGACCCAGTACTTC.